The clone carrying this TCR beta chain came up a few times. The antigen is unknown. This entry is derived from a study of cytomegalovirus exposure and HLA in healthy donors. General observations from the study: One variant, a missense change in DCLRE1C, was linked in a later analysis to TCR beta V- and J-gene trimming.

Primers: 60 Vbeta forward and 13 Jbeta reverse. The method was immunoSEQ multiplex PCR; TCRdb's version includes in-frame clones alone and lacks a portion of them. The table records 150,000 to 200,000 clones, 75% to 90% of them present only once. Germline V gives CDR1 MNHEY, CDR2 SVGAGI. The CDR3 is 15 amino acids. J was trimmed by 7 bases and V by 6 bases; bases with no gene match: 8. This TCR was recovered from a woman aged 18-29 years in good health and CMV-seronegative. Material: PBMCs. The rearrangement links TRBV6-5 to TRBJ2-1; 11 bases are a match to TRBD2. In nucleotides, the CDR3 is TGTGCCAGCAGCCCTAGACTAGCGGGACGAAATGAGCAGTTCTTC. Translation: CASSPRLAGRNEQFF.